This TCR beta chain is from a study of identical twins. TCRdb ran MiXCR on the 5' RACE reads and lists one entry per CDR3 protein. Of fewer than 250,000 distinct CDR3 sequences in the sample, about a tenth were seen once. Overall study results and limits: The presence of invariant MAIT and iNKT cells could partly confound analyses of zero-insertion sequences. Surplus twin overlap in beta out-of-frame sequences was less pronounced. Clonotypes of the beta chain that were abundant in cord blood carried fewer insertions (memory repertoires showed none). Out-of-frame alpha sequences common to twins were enriched for low generation probability.

This clonotype was counted a few times. The antigen is not known. The V end lost 3 bases, the J end lost 6 bases, and 11 bases lay between the germline ends. The CDR3 extends over 13 amino acids. Germline V lookup: CDR1 KGHSH, CDR2 LQKENI. This receptor was obtained from a woman younger than 35 in good health. Sequencing input: memory (CD45RO+) T cells sorted from blood. The chain carries TRBV18 and TRBJ1-1; D is unresolved. The CDR3 coding sequence is TGTGCCAGCTCACCTGGGGAATTACCTGAAGCTTTCTTT. It codes for CASSPGELPEAFF. Filled out from reference TRBV18 and TRBJ1-1, the complete variable domain reads NAGVMQNPRHLVRRRGQEARLRCSPMKGHSHVYWYRQLPEEGLKFMVYLQKENIIDESGMPKERFSAEFPKEGPSILRIQQVVRGDSAAYFCASSPGELPEAFFGQGTRLTVV.